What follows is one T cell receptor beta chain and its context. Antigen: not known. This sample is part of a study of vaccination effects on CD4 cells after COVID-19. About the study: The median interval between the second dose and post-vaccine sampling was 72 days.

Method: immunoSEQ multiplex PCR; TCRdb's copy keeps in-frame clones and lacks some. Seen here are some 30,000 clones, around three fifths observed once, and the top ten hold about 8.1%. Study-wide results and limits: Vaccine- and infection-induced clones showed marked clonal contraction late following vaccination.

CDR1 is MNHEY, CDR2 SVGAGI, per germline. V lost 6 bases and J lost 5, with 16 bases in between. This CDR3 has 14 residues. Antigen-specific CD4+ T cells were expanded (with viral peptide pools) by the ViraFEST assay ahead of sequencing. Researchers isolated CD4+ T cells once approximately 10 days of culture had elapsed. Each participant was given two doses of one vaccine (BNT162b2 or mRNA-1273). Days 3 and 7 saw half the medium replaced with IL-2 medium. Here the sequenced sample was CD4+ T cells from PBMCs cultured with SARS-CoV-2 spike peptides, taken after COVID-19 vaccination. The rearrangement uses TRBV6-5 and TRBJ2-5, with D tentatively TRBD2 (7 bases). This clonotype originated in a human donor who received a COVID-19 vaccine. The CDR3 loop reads CASSPWRGRETQYF. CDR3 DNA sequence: TGTGCCAGCAGCCCGTGGCGGGGGCGGGAGACCCAGTACTTC.